The clone carrying this TCR beta chain was recorded many times. The sample belongs to a study of T cells of healthy individuals. CDR3 length: 12 amino acids. Germline assignment: CDR1 SQVTM and CDR2 ANQGSEA. The ends were cut back, 5 bases at V and 5 bases at J, with 12 bases in the middle. MiXCR was run by TCRdb on the 5' RACE reads, yielding one entry per CDR3 protein. The table lists approximately 52,000 distinct CDR3 sequences, roughly 15% of them singletons. This clonotype originated in a human donor in good health. The J gene is TRBJ1-1, the V gene TRBV29-1, with D possibly being TRBD1 (5 bases). CDR3 sequence reads: CSVHGGGTEAFF. CDR3 coding DNA: TGCAGCGTTCACGGGGGGGGGACTGAAGCTTTCTTT.